The rows below give T cell receptor beta chains drawn from one sample of a study of CD8+CD57+ T cells in acquired aplastic anemia. Each CDR3 protein is one row after TCRdb ran MiXCR on the reads. Altogether hundreds of thousands of distinct CDR3 sequences are present, around a third being singletons, with the ten largest covering under 0.95%. The sequenced material came from sorted CD4+, CD8+, or CD8+CD57+ T cells (not recorded which) from PBMCs. These receptor sequences come from a human donor with aplastic anemia. Both conserved end residues are part of each CDR3. The order of the fields is J gene, V gene, D gene, CDR3 length, clone size, CDR3 DNA, CDR3 protein. D genes are given only for firm matches. The size field is filled for only some rows; it gives once, few, many or a size class.

TRBJ2-5 TRBV15 - 15 - TGTGCCACCAGCAGAACAGGGAGCCCCATAGAGACCCAGTACTTC CATSRTGSPIETQYF
TRBJ1-2 TRBV19 - 13 - TGTGCCAGCTCACCAGGCAGGGAGGGCGGCTACACCTTC CASSPGREGGYTF
TRBJ2-7 TRBV9 - 13 once TGTGCCAGCAGACGATCCACAGGCTACGAGCAGTACTTC CASRRSTGYEQYF
TRBJ1-4 TRBV12-3/TRBV12-4 - 14 few TGTGCCAGCAGGTTACAGGGAGGGGGTGAAAAACTGTTTTTT CASRLQGGGEKLFF
TRBJ2-7 TRBV19 - 16 many TGTGCCAGTAGGGATCATAACCGGGACGGACGGTCCGGGCAGTACTTC CASRDHNRDGRSGQYF
TRBJ1-2 TRBV30 - 13 few TGTGCCTGGAGTGCCAGGGTGAGCTATGGCTACACCTTC CAWSARVSYGYTF
TRBJ1-1 TRBV5-1 - 15 few TGCGCCAGCAGCTTGCTCCAGGTGGAGAACACTGAAGCTTTCTTT CASSLLQVENTEAFF
TRBJ2-1 TRBV7-6 TRBD2 17 once TGTGCCAGCAGCTTAGCGCGAGCGGGAGAATCCTACAATGAGCAGTTCTTC CASSLARAGESYNEQFF
TRBJ1-3 TRBV7-2 - 16 many TGTGCCAGCAGCACTTCCGGGGCTAGTTCTGGAAACACCATATATTTT CASSTSGASSGNTIYF
TRBJ1-2 TRBV4-2 - 17 - TGTGCCAGCAGCCAAGCACCAGGTGACAGAAATAACTATGGCTACACCTTC CASSQAPGDRNNYGYTF
TRBJ2-7 TRBV25-1 TRBD1 14 - TGTGCCAGCAGTTCCAAGACAGGGCTGGGCGAGCAGTACTTC CASSSKTGLGEQYF
TRBJ2-7 TRBV10-3 - 15 - TGTGCCAGCAGTGAGTCCGGGACCGCGCCGGGGGAGCAGTACTTC CASSESGTAPGEQYF
TRBJ2-1 TRBV7-3 TRBD1 18 - TGTGCCAGCAGCTTAATGTCGCCCGGGACAGGGGGGACGAATGAGCAGTTCTTC CASSLMSPGTGGTNEQFF
TRBJ1-2 TRBV18 TRBD1 14 few TGTGCCAGCTCACCGCCCCAGGGGGCGCAGGGCTACACCTTC CASSPPQGAQGYTF
TRBJ2-1 TRBV5-1 - 17 - TGCGCCAGCAGCTTGGTTGGGGCGGCTGCCACCTACAATGAGCAGTTCTTC CASSLVGAAATYNEQFF
TRBJ1-4 TRBV19 - 13 many TGTGCCAGCAAGACAGACACTAATGAAAAACTGTTTTTT CASKTDTNEKLFF
TRBJ2-2 TRBV19 - 14 - TGTGCCAGTAAACGGGAAGGCTATGCCGGGGAGCTGTTTTTT CASKREGYAGELFF
TRBJ2-1 TRBV20-1 TRBD2 14 many TGCAGTGCTAGTCTTCTAGCGGGTAACAATGAGCAGTTCTTC CSASLLAGNNEQFF
TRBJ2-3 TRBV6-1 TRBD2 16 - TGTGCCAGCAGAAGGATTAGCGGGGGTCCCACAGATACGCAGTATTTT CASRRISGGPTDTQYF
TRBJ2-5 TRBV20-1 - 12 - TGCAGTGCTATCGGCAGCGAAGAGACCCAGTACTTC CSAIGSEETQYF
TRBJ1-6 TRBV4-2 - 13 - TGTGCCAGCAGCCAAGACGGGGCTAGGGCCCTCCACTTT CASSQDGARALHF
TRBJ1-6 TRBV10-3 TRBD1 14 - TGTGCCATCGGGCAAGGGACAGAATATTCACCCCTCCACTTT CAIGQGTEYSPLHF
TRBJ2-5 TRBV12-3/TRBV12-4 - 12 once TGTGCCAGCAGCCAAGGGGACGAGACCCAGTACTTC CASSQGDETQYF
TRBJ2-7 TRBV10-1 TRBD1 18 - TGTGCCAGCAGTCCGATAATTCCCCGGGACAGGGCAGGATACGAGCAGTACTTC CASSPIIPRDRAGYEQYF
TRBJ2-7 TRBV11-2 - 10 many TGTGCCAAGCTCAACTACGAGCAGTACTTC CAKLNYEQYF
TRBJ1-5 TRBV16 - 14 many TGTGCCAGCAGCCAATCCGCAGGGGATCAGCCCCAGCATTTT CASSQSAGDQPQHF
TRBJ2-1 TRBV29-1 - 12 few TGCAGCGTTGCCGGCCAGTCCAATGAGCAGTTCTTC CSVAGQSNEQFF
TRBJ2-7 TRBV6-1 - 17 - TGTGCCAGCAGTGAAAATGAATTTGGACGGACGTACTACGAGCAGTACTTC CASSENEFGRTYYEQYF
TRBJ2-7 TRBV9 TRBD1 13 many TGTGCCAGCAGCGGGGGGACAGGGAACGAGCAGTACTTC CASSGGTGNEQYF
TRBJ1-1 TRBV2 - 15 - TGTGCCAGCAGCGTTCAGGGGTCGGGGAACACTGAAGCTTTCTTT CASSVQGSGNTEAFF
TRBJ1-6 TRBV24-1 - 12 - TGTGCCACCAGTGATGTGCCAGAATCCCTCCACTTT CATSDVPESLHF
TRBJ1-2 TRBV12-3/TRBV12-4 - 13 few TGTGCCAGCAGCCGACTTCTAAGGAATGGCTACACCTTC CASSRLLRNGYTF
TRBJ2-7 TRBV2 TRBD2 14 - TGTGCCAGCAGTATTAGCGGGAGCTCCTACGAGCAGTACTTC CASSISGSSYEQYF
TRBJ1-1 TRBV9 - 13 - TGTGCCAGCAGCGTAGTGCCGGGTGGGGAAGCTTTCTTT CASSVVPGGEAFF
TRBJ1-5 TRBV5-1 - 15 - TGCGCCAGCAGCTTGGGGGGGCTTAGCAATCAGCCCCAGCATTTT CASSLGGLSNQPQHF
TRBJ2-7 TRBV14 - 11 many TGTGCCAGCAGCCAAGGCCGGCGGGCCTACTTC CASSQGRRAYF
TRBJ2-3 TRBV7-2 - 17 - TGTGCCAGCAGCTTAGCGTCGCGCCGGGGGCAATCAGATACGCAGTATTTT CASSLASRRGQSDTQYF
TRBJ2-1 TRBV19 TRBD2 17 - TGTGCCAGTAGTCCTGGGACGGGACTAGCGGGGTACAATGAGCAGTTCTTC CASSPGTGLAGYNEQFF
TRBJ2-7 TRBV11-1 - 16 - TGTGCCAGCAGCCCTACCGGAGGTGGGAAGAGCTACGAGCAGTACTTC CASSPTGGGKSYEQYF
TRBJ1-6 TRBV10-3 TRBD1 15 once TGTGCCATCAGTGATGCCAGGGGGCGGAATTCACCCCTCCACTTT CAISDARGRNSPLHF
TRBJ1-6 TRBV6-5 - 14 - TGTGCCAGCAGTTACTGGTCGTATAATTCACCCCTCCACTTT CASSYWSYNSPLHF
TRBJ1-5 TRBV20-1 TRBD1 14 many TGCAGTGCGGCCGGACAGGCCATCAATCAGCCCCAGCATTTT CSAAGQAINQPQHF
TRBJ2-7 TRBV28 TRBD2 15 - TGTGCCAGCAGCCCCCCCGGACTAGCGGGCTACGAGCAGTACTTC CASSPPGLAGYEQYF
TRBJ2-3 TRBV2 - 13 - TGTGCCATTCACGACAAAAACACAGATACGCAGTATTTT CAIHDKNTDTQYF
TRBJ1-6 TRBV20-1 - 14 many TGCAGTGCTAGAGATCTCACAACGGGTTCACCCCTCCACTTT CSARDLTTGSPLHF
TRBJ1-6 TRBV19 - 15 many TGTGCCACCCAGAGGGGACACCAGATTAATTCACCCCTCCACTTT CATQRGHQINSPLHF
TRBJ1-5 TRBV4-2 TRBD1 16 few TGTGCCAGCAGCCAAGATTTCAACAGGGGCGAGCAGCCCCAGCATTTT CASSQDFNRGEQPQHF
TRBJ2-7 TRBV29-1 TRBD2 13 many TGCAGCACCCAGGGTGAGGCGGGAGGGCCCCCATACTTC CSTQGEAGGPPYF
TRBJ2-7 TRBV25-1 - 13 - TGTGCCAGCAGCTACTCATCGGGCGCGGAGCGGTACTTC CASSYSSGAERYF
TRBJ2-3 TRBV19 TRBD1 16 many TGTGCCAGTAGTACCGGGACAGGGTATCTCACAGATACGCAGTATTTT CASSTGTGYLTDTQYF
TRBJ2-2 TRBV10-3 - 17 - TGTGCCATCAGTCGGATCGCAACGGCGGTCAACACCGGGGAGCTGTTTTTT CAISRIATAVNTGELFF
TRBJ2-7 TRBV10-3 TRBD2 14 - TGTGCCAGCAGTAAGGGGACTAGGGACCACGAGCAGTACTTC CASSKGTRDHEQYF
TRBJ1-6 TRBV30 - 13 many TGTGCCTGGAGTGTACGGAGTAATTCACCCCTCCACTTT CAWSVRSNSPLHF
TRBJ2-7 TRBV29-1 - 13 - TGCAGCGTAGACCCGGGAGAGGCCTACGAGCAGTACTTC CSVDPGEAYEQYF
TRBJ1-2 TRBV10-3 TRBD1 13 - TGTGCCAGCATTGATGCAGGGGGTAGAGGCTACACCTTC CASIDAGGRGYTF